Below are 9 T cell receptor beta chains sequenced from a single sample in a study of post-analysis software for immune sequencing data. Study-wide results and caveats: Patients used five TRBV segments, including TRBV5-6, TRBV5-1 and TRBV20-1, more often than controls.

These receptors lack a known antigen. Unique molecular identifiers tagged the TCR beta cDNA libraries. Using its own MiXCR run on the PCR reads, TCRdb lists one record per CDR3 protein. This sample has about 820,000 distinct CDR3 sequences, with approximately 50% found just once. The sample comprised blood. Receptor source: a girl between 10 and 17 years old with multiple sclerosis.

The CDR3 loop is CASDRDYEQYF. CDR3 nucleotides: TGTGCCAGCGACAGGGACTACGAGCAGTACTTC. The V and J genes are TRBV6-1 and TRBJ2-7, with 7 nucleotides matching TRBD1. The V gene's germline CDR1 is MNHNS and CDR2 SASEGT. V gave up 8 bases and J gave up 3 bases; unmatched junction bases: 1. The CDR3 consists of 11 residues.

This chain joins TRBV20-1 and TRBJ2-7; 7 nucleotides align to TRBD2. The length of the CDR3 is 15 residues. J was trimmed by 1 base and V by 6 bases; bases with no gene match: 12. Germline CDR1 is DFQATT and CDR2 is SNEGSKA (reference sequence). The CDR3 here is CSARREAGRSYEQYF. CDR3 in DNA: TGCAGTGCCAGACGGGAGGCGGGGAGATCCTACGAGCAGTACTTC.

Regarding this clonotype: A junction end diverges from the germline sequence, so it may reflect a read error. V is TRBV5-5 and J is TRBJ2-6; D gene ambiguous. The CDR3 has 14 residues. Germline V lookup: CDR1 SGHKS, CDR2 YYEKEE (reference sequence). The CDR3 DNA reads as TGTGCCGGCAGCTTGGAAGGTGGGGCCAACGTCCTGACTTTC. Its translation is CAGSLEGGANVLTF.

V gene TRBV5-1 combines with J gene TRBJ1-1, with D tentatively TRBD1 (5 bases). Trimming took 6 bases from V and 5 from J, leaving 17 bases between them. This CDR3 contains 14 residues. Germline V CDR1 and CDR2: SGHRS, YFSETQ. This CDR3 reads CASIGGLGGTEAFF. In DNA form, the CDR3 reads TGCGCCAGCATTGGGGGATTAGGAGGGACTGAAGCTTTCTTT. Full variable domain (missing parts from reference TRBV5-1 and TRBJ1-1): KAGVTQTPRYLIKTRGQQVTLSCSPISGHRSVSWYQQTPGQGLQFLFEYFSETQRNKGNFPGRFSGRQFSNSRSEMNVSTLELGDSALYLCASIGGLGGTEAFFGQGTRLTVV.

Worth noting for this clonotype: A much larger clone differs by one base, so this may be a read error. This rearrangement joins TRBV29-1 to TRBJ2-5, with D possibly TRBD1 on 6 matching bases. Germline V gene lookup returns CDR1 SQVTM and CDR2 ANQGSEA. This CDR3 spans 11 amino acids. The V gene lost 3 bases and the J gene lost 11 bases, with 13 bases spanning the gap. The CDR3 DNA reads TGCAGCGTTGAGGACAGCTACGGGCAGTACTTC. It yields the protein CSVEDSYGQYF.

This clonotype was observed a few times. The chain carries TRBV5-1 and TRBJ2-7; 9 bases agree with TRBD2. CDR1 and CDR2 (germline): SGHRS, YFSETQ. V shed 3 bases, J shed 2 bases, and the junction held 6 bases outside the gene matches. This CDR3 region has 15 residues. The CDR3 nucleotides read TGCGCCAGCAGCTCTCAGACTAGCGGACCCTACGAGCAGTACTTC. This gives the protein CASSSQTSGPYEQYF.

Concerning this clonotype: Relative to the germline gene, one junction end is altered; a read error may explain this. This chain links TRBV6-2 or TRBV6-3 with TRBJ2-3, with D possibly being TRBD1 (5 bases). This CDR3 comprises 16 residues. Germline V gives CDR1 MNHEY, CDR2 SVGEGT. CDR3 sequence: CATQGRRQPSTDTQYF. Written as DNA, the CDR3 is TGCGCCACCCAGGGTCGGCGACAGCCTAGCACAGATACGCAGTATTTT.

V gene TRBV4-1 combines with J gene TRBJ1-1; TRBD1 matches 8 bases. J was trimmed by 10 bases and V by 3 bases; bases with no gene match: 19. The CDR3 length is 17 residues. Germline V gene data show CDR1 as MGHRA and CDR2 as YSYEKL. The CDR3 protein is CASSHLKIATGTGGAFF. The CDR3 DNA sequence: TGCGCCAGCAGCCACCTAAAAATTGCAACCGGGACAGGAGGAGCTTTCTTT.

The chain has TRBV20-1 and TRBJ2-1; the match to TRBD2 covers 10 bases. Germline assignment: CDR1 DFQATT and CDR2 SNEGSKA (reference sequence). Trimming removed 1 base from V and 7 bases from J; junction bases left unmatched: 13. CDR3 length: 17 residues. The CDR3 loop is CSARVNRAGGPVNEQFF. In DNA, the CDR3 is TGCAGTGCTAGAGTAAATCGAGCGGGAGGGCCCGTGAATGAGCAGTTCTTC.